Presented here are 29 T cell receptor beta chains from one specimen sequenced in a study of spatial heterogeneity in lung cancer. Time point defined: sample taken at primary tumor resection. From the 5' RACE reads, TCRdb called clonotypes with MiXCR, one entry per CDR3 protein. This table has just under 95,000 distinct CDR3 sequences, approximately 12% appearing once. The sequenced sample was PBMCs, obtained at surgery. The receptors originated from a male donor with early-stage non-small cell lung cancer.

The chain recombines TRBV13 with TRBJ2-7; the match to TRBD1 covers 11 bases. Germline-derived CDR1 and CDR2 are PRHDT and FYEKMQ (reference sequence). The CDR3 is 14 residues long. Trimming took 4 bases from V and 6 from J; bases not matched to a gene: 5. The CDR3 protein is CASSSGQGGVEQYF. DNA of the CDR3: TGTGCCAGCAGCTCGGGACAGGGGGGCGTCGAGCAGTACTTC.

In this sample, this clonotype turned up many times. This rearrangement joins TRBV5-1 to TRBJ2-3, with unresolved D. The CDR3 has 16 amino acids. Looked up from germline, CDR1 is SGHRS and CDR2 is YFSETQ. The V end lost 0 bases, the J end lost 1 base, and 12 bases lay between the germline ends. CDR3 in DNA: TGCGCCAGCAGCTTGGATGGTAGCCTGGGCACAGATACGCAGTATTTT. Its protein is CASSLDGSLGTDTQYF.

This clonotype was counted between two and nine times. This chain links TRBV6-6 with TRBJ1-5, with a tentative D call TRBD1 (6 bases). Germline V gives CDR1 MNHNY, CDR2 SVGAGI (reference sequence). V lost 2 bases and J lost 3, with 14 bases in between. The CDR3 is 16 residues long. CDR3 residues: CASSYGRGGTNQPQHF. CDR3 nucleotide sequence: TGTGCCAGCAGTTACGGCAGGGGCGGGACCAATCAGCCCCAGCATTTT.

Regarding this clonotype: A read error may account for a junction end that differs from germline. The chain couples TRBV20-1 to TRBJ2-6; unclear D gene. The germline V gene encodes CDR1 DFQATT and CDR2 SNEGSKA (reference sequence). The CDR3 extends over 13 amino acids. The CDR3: CNARTPGANVLTF. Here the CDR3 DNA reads TGCAATGCTAGAACCCCTGGGGCCAACGTCCTGACTTTC.

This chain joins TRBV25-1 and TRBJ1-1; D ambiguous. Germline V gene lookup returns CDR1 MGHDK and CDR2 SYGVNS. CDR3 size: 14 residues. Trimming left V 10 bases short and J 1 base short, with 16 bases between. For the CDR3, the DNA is TGTGCCACCCGGAGGGCCTCATCGAACACTGAAGCTTTCTTT. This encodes CATRRASSNTEAFF.

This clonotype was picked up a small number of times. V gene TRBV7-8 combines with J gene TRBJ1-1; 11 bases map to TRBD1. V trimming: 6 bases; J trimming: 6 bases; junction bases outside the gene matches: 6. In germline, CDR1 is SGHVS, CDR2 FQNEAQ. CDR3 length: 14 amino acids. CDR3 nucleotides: TGTGCCAGCAGGGACAGGGGGCGCTTGGCTGAAGCTTTCTTT. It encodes CASRDRGRLAEAFF. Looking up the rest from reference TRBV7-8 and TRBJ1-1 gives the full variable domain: GAGVSQSPRYKVAKRGQDVALRCDPISGHVSLFWYQQALGQGPEFLTYFQNEAQLDKSGLPSDRFFAERPEGSVSTLKIQRTQQEDSAVYLCASRDRGRLAEAFFGQGTRLTVV.

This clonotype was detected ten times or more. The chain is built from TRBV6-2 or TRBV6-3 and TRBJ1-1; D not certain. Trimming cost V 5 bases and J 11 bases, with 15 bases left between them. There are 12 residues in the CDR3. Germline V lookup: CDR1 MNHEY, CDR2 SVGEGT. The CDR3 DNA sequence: TGTGCCAGCAGTCGATCGACGATATTGGCTTTCTTT. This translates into CASSRSTILAFF.

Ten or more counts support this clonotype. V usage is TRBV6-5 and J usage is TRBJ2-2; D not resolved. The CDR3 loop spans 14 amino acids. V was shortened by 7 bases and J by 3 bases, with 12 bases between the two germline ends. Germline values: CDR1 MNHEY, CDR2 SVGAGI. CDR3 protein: CASTWVIDTGELFF. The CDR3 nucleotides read TGTGCCAGCACGTGGGTAATTGACACCGGGGAGCTGTTTTTT.

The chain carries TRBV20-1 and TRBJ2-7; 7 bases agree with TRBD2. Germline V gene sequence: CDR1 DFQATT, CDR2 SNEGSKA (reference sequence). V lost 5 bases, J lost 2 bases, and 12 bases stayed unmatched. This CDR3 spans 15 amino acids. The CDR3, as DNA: TGCAGTGCTGTTTCCTTGGCGGGAGCCCCCTACGAGCAGTACTTC. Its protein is CSAVSLAGAPYEQYF.

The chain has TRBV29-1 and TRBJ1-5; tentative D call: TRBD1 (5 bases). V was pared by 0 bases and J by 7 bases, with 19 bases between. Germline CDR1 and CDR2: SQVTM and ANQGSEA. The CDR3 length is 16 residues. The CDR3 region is CSVEETGTADRQPQHF. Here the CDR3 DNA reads TGCAGCGTTGAAGAAACCGGGACGGCGGATCGCCAGCCCCAGCATTTT.

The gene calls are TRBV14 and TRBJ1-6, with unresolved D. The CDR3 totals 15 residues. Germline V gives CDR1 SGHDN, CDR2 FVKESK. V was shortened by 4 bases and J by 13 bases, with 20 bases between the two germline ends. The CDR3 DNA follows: TGTGCCAGCAGCCCTAGGAGCGCGGGGTTTAGTCCCCTCCACTTT. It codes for CASSPRSAGFSPLHF.

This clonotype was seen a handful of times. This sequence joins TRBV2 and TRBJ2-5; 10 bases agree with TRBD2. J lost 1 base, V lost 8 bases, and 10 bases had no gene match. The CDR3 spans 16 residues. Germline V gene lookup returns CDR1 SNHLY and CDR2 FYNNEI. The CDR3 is CASWAPSGGPQETQYF. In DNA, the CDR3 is TGTGCCAGCTGGGCGCCTAGCGGGGGCCCCCAAGAGACCCAGTACTTC.

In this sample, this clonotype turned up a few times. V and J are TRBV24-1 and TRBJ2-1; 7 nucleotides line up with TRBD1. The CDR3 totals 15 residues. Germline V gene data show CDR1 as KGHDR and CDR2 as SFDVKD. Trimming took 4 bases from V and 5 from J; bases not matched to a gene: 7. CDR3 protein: CATSETGRANNEQFF. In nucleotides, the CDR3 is TGTGCCACCAGTGAGACAGGGCGTGCGAACAATGAGCAGTTCTTC.

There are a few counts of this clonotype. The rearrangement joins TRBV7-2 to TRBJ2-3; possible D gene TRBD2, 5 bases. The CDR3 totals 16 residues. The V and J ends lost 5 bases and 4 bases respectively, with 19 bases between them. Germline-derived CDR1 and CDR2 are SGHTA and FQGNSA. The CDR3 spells CASSHSLAFLADTQYF. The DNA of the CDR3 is TGTGCCAGCAGCCACTCCCTAGCCTTTCTTGCAGATACGCAGTATTTT.

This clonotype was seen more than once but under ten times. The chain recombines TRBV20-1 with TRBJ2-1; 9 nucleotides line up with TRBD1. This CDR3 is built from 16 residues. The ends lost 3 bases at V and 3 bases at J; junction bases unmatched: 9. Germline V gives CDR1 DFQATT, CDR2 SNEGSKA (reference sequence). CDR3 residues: CSASRTGQGNYNEQFF. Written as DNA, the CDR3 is TGCAGTGCTAGCAGAACGGGACAGGGTAACTACAATGAGCAGTTCTTC.

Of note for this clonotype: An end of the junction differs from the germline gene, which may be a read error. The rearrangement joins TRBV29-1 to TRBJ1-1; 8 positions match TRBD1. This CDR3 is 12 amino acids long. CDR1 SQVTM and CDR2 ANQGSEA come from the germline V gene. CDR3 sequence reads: CSVHRGNTEASF. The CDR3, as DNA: TGCAGCGTTCACAGGGGGAACACTGAAGCTTCCTTT.

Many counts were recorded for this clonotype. This CDR3 reads CATSDSTSGETQYF. The CDR3, as DNA: TGTGCCACCAGTGATTCGACTAGTGGCGAGACCCAGTACTTC. This rearrangement joins TRBV24-1 to TRBJ2-5; D perhaps matches TRBD2 (6 bases). V lost 2 bases, J lost 5 bases, and 11 bases lay in between. The germline V gene has CDR1 KGHDR and CDR2 SFDVKD. The CDR3 length is 14 residues.

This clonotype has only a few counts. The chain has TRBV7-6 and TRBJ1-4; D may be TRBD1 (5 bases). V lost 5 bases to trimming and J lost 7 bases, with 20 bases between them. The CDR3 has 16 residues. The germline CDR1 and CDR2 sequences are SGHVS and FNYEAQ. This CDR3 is CASSLRDFQGSEKLFF. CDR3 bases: TGTGCCAGCAGCCTCAGGGACTTTCAAGGGAGTGAAAAACTGTTTTTT.

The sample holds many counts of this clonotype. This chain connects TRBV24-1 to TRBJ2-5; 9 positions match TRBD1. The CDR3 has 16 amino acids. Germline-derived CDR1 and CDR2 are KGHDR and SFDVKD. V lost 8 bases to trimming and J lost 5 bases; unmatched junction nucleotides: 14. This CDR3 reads CATILRPGQGTETQYF. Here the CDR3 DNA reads TGTGCCACCATCTTGCGACCGGGACAGGGTACTGAGACCCAGTACTTC.

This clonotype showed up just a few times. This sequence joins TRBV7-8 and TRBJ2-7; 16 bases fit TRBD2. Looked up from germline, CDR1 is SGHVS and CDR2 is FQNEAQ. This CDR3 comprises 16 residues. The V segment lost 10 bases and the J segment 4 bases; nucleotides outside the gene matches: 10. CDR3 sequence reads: CATPGLAGGPLYEQYF. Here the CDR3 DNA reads TGTGCCACTCCGGGACTAGCGGGAGGGCCTTTGTACGAGCAGTACTTC.

CDR3 residues: CASSFGAEQFF. The CDR3 DNA is TGTGCCAGCAGCTTTGGGGCTGAGCAGTTCTTC. This chain uses TRBV7-9 with TRBJ2-1; D possibly corresponds to TRBD1 (5 bases). V was clipped by 3 bases and J by 9 bases, with 6 bases between them. The CDR3 contains 11 residues. Germline loops: CDR1 SEHNR, CDR2 FQNEAQ (reference sequence).

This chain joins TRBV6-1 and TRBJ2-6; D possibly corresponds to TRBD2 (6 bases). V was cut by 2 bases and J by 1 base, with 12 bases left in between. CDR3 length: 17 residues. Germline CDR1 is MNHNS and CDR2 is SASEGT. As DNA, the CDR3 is TGTGCCAGCAGTGAATGGGTCCTAGCGTCTGGGGCCAACGTCCTGACTTTC. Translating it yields CASSEWVLASGANVLTF.

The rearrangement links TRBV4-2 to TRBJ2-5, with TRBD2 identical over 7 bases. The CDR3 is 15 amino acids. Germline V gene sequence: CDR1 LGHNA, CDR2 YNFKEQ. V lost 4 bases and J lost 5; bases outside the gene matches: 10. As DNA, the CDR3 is TGTGCCAGCAGCCCAGCGGGAATTGAAGCGGAGACCCAGTACTTC. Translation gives CASSPAGIEAETQYF.

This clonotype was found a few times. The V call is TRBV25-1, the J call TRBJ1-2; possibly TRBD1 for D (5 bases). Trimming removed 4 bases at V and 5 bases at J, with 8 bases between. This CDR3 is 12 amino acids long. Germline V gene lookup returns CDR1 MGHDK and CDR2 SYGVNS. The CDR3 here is CASSVGVYGYTF. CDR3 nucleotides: TGTGCCAGCAGTGTAGGGGTGTATGGCTACACCTTC.

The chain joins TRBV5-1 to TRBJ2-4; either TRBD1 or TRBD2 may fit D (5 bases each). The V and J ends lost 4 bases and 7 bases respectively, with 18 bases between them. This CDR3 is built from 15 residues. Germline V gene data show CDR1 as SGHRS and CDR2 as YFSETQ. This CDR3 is CASSPGPSLGNIQYF. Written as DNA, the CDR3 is TGCGCCAGCAGCCCGGGACCGAGCCTAGGGAACATTCAGTACTTC.

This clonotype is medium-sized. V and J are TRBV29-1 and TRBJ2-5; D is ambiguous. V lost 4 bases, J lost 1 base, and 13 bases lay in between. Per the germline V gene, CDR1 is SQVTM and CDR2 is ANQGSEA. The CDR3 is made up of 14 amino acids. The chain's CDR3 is CSVVIWGSQETQYF. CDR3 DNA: TGCAGCGTTGTGATCTGGGGTTCCCAAGAGACCCAGTACTTC.

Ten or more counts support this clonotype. This CDR3 reads CASTSLDTQYF. CDR3 DNA sequence: TGTGCCAGCACCTCACTGGATACGCAGTATTTT. The V and J genes are TRBV7-9 and TRBJ2-3; no clear D gene. Germline CDR1 SEHNR, CDR2 FQNEAQ (reference sequence). V lost 7 bases and J 6 bases, leaving 8 bases between the germline ends. The CDR3 loop spans 11 amino acids.

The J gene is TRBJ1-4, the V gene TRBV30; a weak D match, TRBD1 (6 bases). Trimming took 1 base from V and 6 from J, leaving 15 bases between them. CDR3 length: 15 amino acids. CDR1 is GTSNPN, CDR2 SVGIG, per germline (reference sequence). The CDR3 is CAWSGLNRVDEKLFF. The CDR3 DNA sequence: TGTGCCTGGAGTGGTCTTAACAGGGTTGATGAAAAACTGTTTTTT.

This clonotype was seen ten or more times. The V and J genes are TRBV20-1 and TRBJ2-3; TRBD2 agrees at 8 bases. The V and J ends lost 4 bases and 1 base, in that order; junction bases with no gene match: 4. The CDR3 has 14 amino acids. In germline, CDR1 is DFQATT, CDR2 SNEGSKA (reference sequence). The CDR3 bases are TGCAGTGCTATTAGCGGGAAGGGCACAGATACGCAGTATTTT. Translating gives CSAISGKGTDTQYF.